This T cell receptor (beta chain) was sequenced in a study of early T cells in non-severe SARS-CoV-2 infection. Study context: The input, bulk RNA from unsorted whole blood, was sequenced, and chains were unpaired.

This clonotype was detected a few times. Antigen unknown. Individual cDNA molecules received unique molecular identifiers. MiXCR was run by TCRdb on the 5' RACE reads, yielding one entry per CDR3 protein. There are some 120,000 distinct CDR3 sequences in the sample; 14% to 15% occur only once, and about a fifth lies in the top ten. Study-wide findings and caveats: The matching step, a VDJdb search, favored anti-spike CD8 responses and missed private and CD4 specificities.

V trimming: 1 base; J trimming: 8 bases; junction bases outside the gene matches: 10. The CDR3 extends over 16 amino acids. The J gene is TRBJ2-1, the V gene TRBV12-3 or TRBV12-4; 8 nucleotides match TRBD1. Specimen: whole blood. The sequence was collected from an adult who was a healthcare worker with PCR-confirmed SARS-CoV-2 infection or an uninfected control (not recorded which). As DNA, the CDR3 is TGTGCCAGCAGTTTAGGGGTCTCGACAGGGGACGATGAGCAGTTCTTC. This gives the protein CASSLGVSTGDDEQFF.